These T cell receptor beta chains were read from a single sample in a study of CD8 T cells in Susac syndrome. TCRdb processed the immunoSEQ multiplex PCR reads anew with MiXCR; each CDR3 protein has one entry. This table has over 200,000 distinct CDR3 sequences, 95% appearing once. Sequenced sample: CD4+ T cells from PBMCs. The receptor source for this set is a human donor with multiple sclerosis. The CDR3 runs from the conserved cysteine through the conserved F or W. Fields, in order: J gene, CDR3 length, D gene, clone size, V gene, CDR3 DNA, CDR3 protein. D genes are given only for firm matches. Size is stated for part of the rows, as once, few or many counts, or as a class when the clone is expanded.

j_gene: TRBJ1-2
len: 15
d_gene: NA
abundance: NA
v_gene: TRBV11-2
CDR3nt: TGTGCCAGCAGCTTAGTTACAGGTGGAGACTATGGCTACACCTTC
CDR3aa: CASSLVTGGDYGYTF

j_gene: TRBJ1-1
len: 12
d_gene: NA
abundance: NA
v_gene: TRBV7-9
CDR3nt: TGTGCCAGCAGCTTAGCGGGCAGGGACGCTTTCTTT
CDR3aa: CASSLAGRDAFF

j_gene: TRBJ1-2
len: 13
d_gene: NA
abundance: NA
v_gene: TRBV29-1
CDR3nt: TGCAGCGTCGGACCTGACAGCCGCTATGGCTACACCTTC
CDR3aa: CSVGPDSRYGYTF

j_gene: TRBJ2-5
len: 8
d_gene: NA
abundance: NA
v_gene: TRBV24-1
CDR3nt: TGTGCCACCGAGACCCAGTACTTC
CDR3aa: CATETQYF

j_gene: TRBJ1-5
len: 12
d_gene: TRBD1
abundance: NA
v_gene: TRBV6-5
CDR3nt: TGTGCCAGCGGGACAGGGAGTCAGCCCCAGCATTTT
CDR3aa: CASGTGSQPQHF

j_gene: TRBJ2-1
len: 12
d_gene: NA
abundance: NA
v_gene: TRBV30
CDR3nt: TGTGCCTGGAGTGCCCAGGATAATGAGCAGTTCTTC
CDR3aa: CAWSAQDNEQFF

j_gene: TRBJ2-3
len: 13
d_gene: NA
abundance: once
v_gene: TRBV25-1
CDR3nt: TGTGCCAGCAGTGAATATGAGACAGATACGCAGTATTTT
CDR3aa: CASSEYETDTQYF

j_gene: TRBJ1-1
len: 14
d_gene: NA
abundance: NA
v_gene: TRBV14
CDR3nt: TGTGCCAGCAGAATGGTAGGCTCCAACACTGAAGCTTTCTTT
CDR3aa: CASRMVGSNTEAFF

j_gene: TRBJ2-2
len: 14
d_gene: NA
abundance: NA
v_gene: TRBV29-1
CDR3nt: TGCAGCGTTGTAATGGGGGCGGGCACCGGGGAGCTGTTTTTT
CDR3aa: CSVVMGAGTGELFF

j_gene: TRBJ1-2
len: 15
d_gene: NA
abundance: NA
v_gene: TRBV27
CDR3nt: TGTGCCACCACCCGATTTGGCCAAGGGGATGATGGCTACACCTTC
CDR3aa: CATTRFGQGDDGYTF

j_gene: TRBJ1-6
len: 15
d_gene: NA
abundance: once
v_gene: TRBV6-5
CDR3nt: TGTGCCAGCAGTTACTCGAACAGGGAAGTGTCACCCCTCCACTTT
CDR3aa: CASSYSNREVSPLHF

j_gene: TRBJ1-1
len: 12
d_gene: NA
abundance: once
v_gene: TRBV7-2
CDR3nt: TGTGCCAGCAGAAAAATGGACGGTGAAGCTTTCTTT
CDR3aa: CASRKMDGEAFF

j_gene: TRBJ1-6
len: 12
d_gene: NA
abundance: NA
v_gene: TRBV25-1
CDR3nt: TGTGCCAGCAGTGATGGGAATTCACCCCTCCACTTT
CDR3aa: CASSDGNSPLHF

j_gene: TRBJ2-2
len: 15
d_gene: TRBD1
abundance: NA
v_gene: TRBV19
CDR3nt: TGTGCCAGTGGACGACAGGGATTAAACACCGGGGAGCTGTTTTTT
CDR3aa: CASGRQGLNTGELFF

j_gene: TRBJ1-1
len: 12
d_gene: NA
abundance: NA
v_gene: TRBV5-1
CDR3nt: TGCGCCAGCAGCTTGGGAGGTCCTGAAGCTTTCTTT
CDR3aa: CASSLGGPEAFF

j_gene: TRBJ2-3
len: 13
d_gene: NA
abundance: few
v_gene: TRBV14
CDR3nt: TGTGCCAGCAGCCTCATCGAGGAGGGGGCGCAGTATTTT
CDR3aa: CASSLIEEGAQYF

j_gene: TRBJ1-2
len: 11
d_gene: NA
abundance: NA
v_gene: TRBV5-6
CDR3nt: TGTGCCAGCAGCTTGATGGAGGGCTACACCTTC
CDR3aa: CASSLMEGYTF

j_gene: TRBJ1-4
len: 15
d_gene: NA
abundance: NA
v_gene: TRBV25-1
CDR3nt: TGTGCCAGCAGTGAAAGGGCACTCTCTTTTGAAAAACTGTTTTTT
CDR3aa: CASSERALSFEKLFF

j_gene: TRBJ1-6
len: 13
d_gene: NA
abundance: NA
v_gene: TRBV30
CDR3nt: TGTGCCTGGACTCGGCAGGCTAATTCACCCCTCCACTTT
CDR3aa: CAWTRQANSPLHF

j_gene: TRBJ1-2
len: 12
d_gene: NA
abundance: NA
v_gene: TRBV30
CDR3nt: TGTGCCTGGACCAGGGAGACCTATGGCTACACCTTC
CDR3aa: CAWTRETYGYTF

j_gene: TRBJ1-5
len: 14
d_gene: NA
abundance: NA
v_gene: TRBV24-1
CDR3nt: TGTGCCACCAGTGAAAGGGATAGCAATCAGCCCCAGCATTTT
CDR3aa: CATSERDSNQPQHF

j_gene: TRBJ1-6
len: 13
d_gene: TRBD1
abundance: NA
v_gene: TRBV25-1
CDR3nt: TGTGCCAGCAGTGGCTACAGGGGATCACCCCTCCACTTT
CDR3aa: CASSGYRGSPLHF

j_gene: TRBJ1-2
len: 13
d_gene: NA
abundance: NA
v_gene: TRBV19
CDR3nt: TGTGCCAGTTCACCAAACCCCAACTATGGCTACACCTTC
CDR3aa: CASSPNPNYGYTF

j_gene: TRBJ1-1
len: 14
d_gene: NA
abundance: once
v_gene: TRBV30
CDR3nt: TGTGCCTGGAGTGTACGAGATCGCTACGTTGAAGCTTTCTTT
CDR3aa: CAWSVRDRYVEAFF

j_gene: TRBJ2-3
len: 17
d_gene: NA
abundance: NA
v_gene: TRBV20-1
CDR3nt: TGCAGTGCTAGAGATTGGCGGGCGGCTTGGGGCACAGATACGCAGTATTTT
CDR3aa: CSARDWRAAWGTDTQYF

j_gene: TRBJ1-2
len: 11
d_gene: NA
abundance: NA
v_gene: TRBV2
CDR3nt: TGTGCCAGCGGAACCTACTATGGCTACACCTTC
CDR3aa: CASGTYYGYTF

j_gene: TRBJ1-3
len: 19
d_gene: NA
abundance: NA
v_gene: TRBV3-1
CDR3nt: TGTGCCAGCAGCCAAGGGTCGATTGGGACAAGCCTCTCTGGAAACACCATATATTTT
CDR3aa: CASSQGSIGTSLSGNTIYF

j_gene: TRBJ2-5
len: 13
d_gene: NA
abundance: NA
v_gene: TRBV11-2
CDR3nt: TGTGCCAGCAGCTTAGTGCAGCCGGAGACCCAGTACTTC
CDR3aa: CASSLVQPETQYF

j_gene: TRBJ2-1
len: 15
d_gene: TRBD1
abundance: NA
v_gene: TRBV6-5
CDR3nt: TGTGCCAGCAGGCCGGGACAGGGGAACTACAATGAGCAGTTCTTC
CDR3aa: CASRPGQGNYNEQFF

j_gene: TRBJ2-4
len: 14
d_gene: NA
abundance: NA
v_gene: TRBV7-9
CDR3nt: TGTGCCAGCAGCCCCCAAGGGGCCTGGGGCATTCAGTACTTC
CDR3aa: CASSPQGAWGIQYF

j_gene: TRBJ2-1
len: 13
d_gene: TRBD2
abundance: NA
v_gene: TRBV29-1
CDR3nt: TGCAGCGGGGCAATGGGGGGGGGCAATGAGCAGTTCTTC
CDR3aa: CSGAMGGGNEQFF

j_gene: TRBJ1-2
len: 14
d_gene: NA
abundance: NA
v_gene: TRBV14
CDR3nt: TGTGCCAGCAGCCAAGAAGGGGTAGGACGAGGCTACACCTTC
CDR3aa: CASSQEGVGRGYTF

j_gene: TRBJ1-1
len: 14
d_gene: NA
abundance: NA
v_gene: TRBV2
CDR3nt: TGTGCCAGCAGCCGTTCCAGGGTGAACACTGAAGCTTTCTTT
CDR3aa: CASSRSRVNTEAFF

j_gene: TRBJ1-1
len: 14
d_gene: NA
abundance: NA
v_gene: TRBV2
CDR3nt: TGTGCCAGCACCAGTTTACAGGGGAACACTGAAGCTTTCTTT
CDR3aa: CASTSLQGNTEAFF

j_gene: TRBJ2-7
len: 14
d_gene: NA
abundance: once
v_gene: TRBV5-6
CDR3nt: TGTGCCAGCCACCGGGGACGGAGCTCCTACGAGCAGTACTTC
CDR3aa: CASHRGRSSYEQYF

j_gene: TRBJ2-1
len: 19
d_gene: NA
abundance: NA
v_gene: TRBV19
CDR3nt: TGTGCCAGTAGTATGACAGGGCTAGCGAAAGCGCTAACCTACAATGAGCAGTTCTTC
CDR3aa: CASSMTGLAKALTYNEQFF

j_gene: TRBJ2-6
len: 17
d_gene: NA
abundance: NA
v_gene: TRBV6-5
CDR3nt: TGTGCCAGCAGTTACTCGTCATCCCACTCTGGGGCCAACGTCCTGACTTTC
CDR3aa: CASSYSSSHSGANVLTF

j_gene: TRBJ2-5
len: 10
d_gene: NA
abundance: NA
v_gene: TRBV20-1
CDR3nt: TGCAGTGCCCCGTTTCAGGCCCAGTACTTC
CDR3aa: CSAPFQAQYF

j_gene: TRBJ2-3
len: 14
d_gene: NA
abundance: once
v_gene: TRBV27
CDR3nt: TGTGCCAGCAGCCAAAGGACTAATACAGATACGCAGTATTTT
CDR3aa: CASSQRTNTDTQYF

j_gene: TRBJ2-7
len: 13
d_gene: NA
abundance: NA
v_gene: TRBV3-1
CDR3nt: TGTGCCAGCAGCCAAGGGGTACCCTTGGAGCAGTACTTC
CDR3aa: CASSQGVPLEQYF

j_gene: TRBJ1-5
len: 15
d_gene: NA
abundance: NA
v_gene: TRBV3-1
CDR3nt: TGTGCCAGCAGCCAAGGAGACAGACGCAATCAGCCCCAGCATTTT
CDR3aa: CASSQGDRRNQPQHF

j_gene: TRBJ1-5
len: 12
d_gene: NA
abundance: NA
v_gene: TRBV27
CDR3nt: TGTGCCAGCAGTCCGCTTAATCAGCCCCAGCATTTT
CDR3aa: CASSPLNQPQHF

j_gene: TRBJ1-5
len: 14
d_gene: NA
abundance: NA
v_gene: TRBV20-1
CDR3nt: TGCAGTGCCCACACGCAGGGCCTCCGATCAGCCCAGCATTTT
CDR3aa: CSAHTQGLRSAQHF

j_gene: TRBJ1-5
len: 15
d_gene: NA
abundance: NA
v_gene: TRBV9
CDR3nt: TGTGCCAGCAGCGTCGAGGCGGGAAGCAATCAGCCCCAGCATTTT
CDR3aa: CASSVEAGSNQPQHF

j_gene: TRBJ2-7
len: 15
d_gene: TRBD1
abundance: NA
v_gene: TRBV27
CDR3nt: TGTGCCAGCAGTTTGTTGGGGACAGGGGTCTACGAGCAGTACTTC
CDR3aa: CASSLLGTGVYEQYF

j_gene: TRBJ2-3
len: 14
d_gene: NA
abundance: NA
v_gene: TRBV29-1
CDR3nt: TGCAGCGTTGAAGCAACCGACAGTCCAGATACGCAGTATTTT
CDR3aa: CSVEATDSPDTQYF

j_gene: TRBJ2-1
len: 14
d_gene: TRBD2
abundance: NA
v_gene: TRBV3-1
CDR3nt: TGTGCCAGCAGGCCTAGCGGGGGGCCGAATGAGCAGTTCTTC
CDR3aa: CASRPSGGPNEQFF

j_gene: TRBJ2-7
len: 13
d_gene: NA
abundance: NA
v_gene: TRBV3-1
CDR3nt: TGTGCCAGCAGCCAAGGGACAGACTACGAGCAGTACTTC
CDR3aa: CASSQGTDYEQYF

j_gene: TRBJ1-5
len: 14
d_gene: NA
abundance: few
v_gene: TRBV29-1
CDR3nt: TGCAGCGTCGGGGAACAATCTAGCAATCAGCCCCAGCATTTT
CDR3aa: CSVGEQSSNQPQHF

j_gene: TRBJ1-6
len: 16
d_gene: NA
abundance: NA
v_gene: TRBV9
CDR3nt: TGTGCCAGCAGCGCAGGGGACCCTATCATTAATTCACCCCTCCACTTT
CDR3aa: CASSAGDPIINSPLHF

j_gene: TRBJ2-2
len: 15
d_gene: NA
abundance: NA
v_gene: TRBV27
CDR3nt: TGTGCCAGCAGTTTTGCAGGGGTGAACACCGGGGAGCTGTTTTTT
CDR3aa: CASSFAGVNTGELFF

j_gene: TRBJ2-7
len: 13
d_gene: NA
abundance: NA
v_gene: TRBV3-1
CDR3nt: TGTGCCAGCAGCCAAGTCCCAACAGGGAATACGTACTTC
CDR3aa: CASSQVPTGNTYF

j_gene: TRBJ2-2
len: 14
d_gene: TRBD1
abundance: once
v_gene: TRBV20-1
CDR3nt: TGCAGTGCTACCGGGACAGGGGTCACCGGGGAGCTGTTTTTT
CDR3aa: CSATGTGVTGELFF

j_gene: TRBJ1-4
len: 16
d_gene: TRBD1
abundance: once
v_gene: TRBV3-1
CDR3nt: TGTGCCAGCAGCCCGAGGGCTGACAGGGCCAATGAAAAACTGTTTTTT
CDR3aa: CASSPRADRANEKLFF

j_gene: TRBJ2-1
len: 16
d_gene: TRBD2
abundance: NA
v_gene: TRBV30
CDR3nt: TGTGCCTGGACCCCAGGACTAGCGGGGGCCGCAAATGAGCAGTTCTTC
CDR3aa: CAWTPGLAGAANEQFF